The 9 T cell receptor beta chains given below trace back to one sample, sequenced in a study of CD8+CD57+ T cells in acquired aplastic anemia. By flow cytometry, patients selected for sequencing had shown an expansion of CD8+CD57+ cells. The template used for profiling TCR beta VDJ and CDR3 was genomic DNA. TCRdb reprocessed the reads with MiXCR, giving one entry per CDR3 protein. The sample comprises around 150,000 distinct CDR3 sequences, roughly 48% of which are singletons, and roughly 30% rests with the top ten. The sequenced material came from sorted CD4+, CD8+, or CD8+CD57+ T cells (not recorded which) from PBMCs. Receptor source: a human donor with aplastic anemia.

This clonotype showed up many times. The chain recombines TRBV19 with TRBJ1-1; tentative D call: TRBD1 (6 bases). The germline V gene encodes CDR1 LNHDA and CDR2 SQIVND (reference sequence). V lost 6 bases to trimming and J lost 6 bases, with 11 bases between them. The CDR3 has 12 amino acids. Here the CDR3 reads CASRGGGPEAFF. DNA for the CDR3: TGTGCCAGTAGGGGCGGGGGGCCTGAAGCTTTCTTT.

This CDR3 is CATSEATTEQFF. DNA of the CDR3: TGTGCCACCAGTGAAGCTACGACAGAGCAGTTCTTC. The chain couples TRBV24-1 to TRBJ2-1, with D unclear. The V end was cut by 4 bases, the J end by 10 bases, with 10 bases between. CDR1 is KGHDR and CDR2 is SFDVKD in the germline V gene. This CDR3 spans 12 amino acids.

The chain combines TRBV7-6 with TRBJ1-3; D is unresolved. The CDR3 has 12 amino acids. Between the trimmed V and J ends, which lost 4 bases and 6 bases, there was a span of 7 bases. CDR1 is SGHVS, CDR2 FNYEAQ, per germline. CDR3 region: CASSSGLNTIYF. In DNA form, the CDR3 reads TGTGCCAGCAGCTCCGGACTAAACACCATATATTTT.

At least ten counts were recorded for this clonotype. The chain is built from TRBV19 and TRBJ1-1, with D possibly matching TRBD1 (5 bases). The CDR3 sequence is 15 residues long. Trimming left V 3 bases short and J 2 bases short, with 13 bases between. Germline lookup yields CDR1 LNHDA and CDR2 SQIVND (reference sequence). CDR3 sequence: CASSIGTYLNTEAFF. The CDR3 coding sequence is TGTGCCAGTAGTATTGGGACTTATCTAAACACTGAAGCTTTCTTT.

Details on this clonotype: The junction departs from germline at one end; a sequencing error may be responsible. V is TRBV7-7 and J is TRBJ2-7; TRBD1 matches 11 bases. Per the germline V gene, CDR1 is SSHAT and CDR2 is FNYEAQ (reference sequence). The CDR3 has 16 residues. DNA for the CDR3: TGTGCTAGCAGCTTCCGGGACAGGGGGGCGCGCTACGAGCAGTACTTC. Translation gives CASSFRDRGARYEQYF.

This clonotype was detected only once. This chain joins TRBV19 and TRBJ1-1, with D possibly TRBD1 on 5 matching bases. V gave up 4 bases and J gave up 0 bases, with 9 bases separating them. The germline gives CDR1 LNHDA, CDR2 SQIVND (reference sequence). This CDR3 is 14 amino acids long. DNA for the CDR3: TGTGCCAGTAGTACCTCGGGACTGAACACTGAAGCTTTCTTT. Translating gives CASSTSGLNTEAFF.

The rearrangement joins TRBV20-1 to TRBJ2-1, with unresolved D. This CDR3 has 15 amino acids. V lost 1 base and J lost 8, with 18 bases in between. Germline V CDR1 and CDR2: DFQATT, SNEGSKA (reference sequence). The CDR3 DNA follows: TGCAGTGCTAGAGTTCCCAAGCATGTCGCGGATGAGCAGTTCTTC. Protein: CSARVPKHVADEQFF.

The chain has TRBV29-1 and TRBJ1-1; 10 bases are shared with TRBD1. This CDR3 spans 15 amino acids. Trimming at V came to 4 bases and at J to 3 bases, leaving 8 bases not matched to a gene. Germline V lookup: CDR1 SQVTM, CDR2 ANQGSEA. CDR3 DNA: TGCAGCGTTGCCGGGACAGGGGTTGGGGACACTGAAGCTTTCTTT. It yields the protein CSVAGTGVGDTEAFF.

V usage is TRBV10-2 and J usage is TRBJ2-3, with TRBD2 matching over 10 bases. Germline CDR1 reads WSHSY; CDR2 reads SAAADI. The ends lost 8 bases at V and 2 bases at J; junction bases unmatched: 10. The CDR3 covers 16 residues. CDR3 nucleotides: TGCGCCAGCGGGGGGGCTAGCGGGAGTCCCACAGATACGCAGTATTTT. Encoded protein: CASGGASGSPTDTQYF.